The 17 T cell receptor beta chains given below trace back to one sample, sequenced in a study of identical twins. From the 5' RACE reads, TCRdb called clonotypes with MiXCR, one entry per CDR3 protein. The data contain about 490,000 distinct CDR3 sequences, about 16% of them singletons. This same sample was also taken into another study, of yellow fever vaccine responses in identical twins.

Sequencing used CD4+ T cells sorted from blood. The receptors were sampled from a woman aged 18-30 years in good health.

This clonotype was detected a few times. The V gene is TRBV5-5, the J gene TRBJ2-5; 10 bases align to TRBD1. CDR3 length: 18 amino acids. CDR1 and CDR2 from the germline V gene are SGHKS and YYEKEE (reference sequence). Trimming at V came to 1 base and at J to 1 base, leaving 10 bases not matched to a gene. The DNA for the CDR3 is TGTGCCAGCAGCTTGAGACAAAGGACAGGGGGAATCCAAGAGACCCAGTACTTC. It specifies CASSLRQRTGGIQETQYF.

This clonotype showed up just a few times. This rearrangement joins TRBV14 to TRBJ1-3; possible D gene TRBD1, 6 bases. The CDR3 extends over 17 amino acids. CDR1 is SGHDN, CDR2 FVKESK, per germline. The V end was cut by 4 bases, the J end by 2 bases, with 18 bases between. CDR3 amino acids: CASSRTRTGKAGNTIYF. CDR3 nucleotide sequence: TGTGCCAGCAGCCGCACCAGAACAGGGAAGGCTGGAAACACCATATATTTT.

This chain uses TRBV7-8 with TRBJ2-5; 7 nucleotides agree with TRBD1. After removal of 8 bases from V and 6 bases from J, the junction contained 9 bases not matched to a gene. CDR1 is SGHVS and CDR2 is FQNEAQ in the germline V gene. CDR3 length: 13 residues. CDR3 DNA sequence: TGTGCCAGCGGTGGCAGGGGGTGGAAGACCCAGTACTTC. It translates to CASGGRGWKTQYF.

V and J are TRBV5-1 and TRBJ2-1; D is possibly TRBD2 (5 bases). CDR1 and CDR2 from the germline V gene are SGHRS and YFSETQ. Trimming shortened V by 0 bases and J by 10 bases, and 11 bases separated the two germline ends. This CDR3 comprises 13 residues. The CDR3 reads CASSLVGVQEQFF. As DNA, the CDR3 is TGCGCCAGCAGCTTGGTGGGAGTCCAGGAGCAGTTCTTC. Combining the CDR3 with reference TRBV5-1 and TRBJ2-1 gives the whole variable domain KAGVTQTPRYLIKTRGQQVTLSCSPISGHRSVSWYQQTPGQGLQFLFEYFSETQRNKGNFPGRFSGRQFSNSRSEMNVSTLELGDSALYLCASSLVGVQEQFFGPGTRLTVL.

The CDR3: CASSSAPEADTQYF. CDR3 nucleotides: TGTGCCAGCAGTTCAGCACCCGAGGCAGATACGCAGTATTTT. This rearrangement joins TRBV28 to TRBJ2-3, with no clear D. The V gene lost 4 bases and the J gene lost 4 bases, with 12 bases spanning the gap. Per germline, CDR1 MDHEN and CDR2 SYDVKM. CDR3 length: 14 amino acids.

The chain uses TRBV29-1 and TRBJ2-3; 12 bases match TRBD2. This CDR3 has 15 residues. Germline-derived CDR1 and CDR2 are SQVTM and ANQGSEA. The trim removed 4 bases at V and 4 bases at J, leaving 6 bases unmatched. The CDR3, as DNA: TGCAGCGTTGGAAGACTAGCGGGAGAGGCAGATACGCAGTATTTT. Amino acids: CSVGRLAGEADTQYF.

This clonotype was seen ten or more times. This chain joins TRBV5-1 and TRBJ2-1, with 8 bases that match TRBD2. Germline-derived CDR1 and CDR2 are SGHRS and YFSETQ. This CDR3 region has 15 residues. The junction had 5 bases not matched to a gene; V was cut back by 6 bases and J by 0 bases. The CDR3 DNA follows: TGCGCCAGCACCCCAAGCGGGAGCTCCTACAATGAGCAGTTCTTC. Its protein product is CASTPSGSSYNEQFF. The complete variable domain, with remaining parts taken from reference TRBV5-1 and TRBJ2-1, reads KAGVTQTPRYLIKTRGQQVTLSCSPISGHRSVSWYQQTPGQGLQFLFEYFSETQRNKGNFPGRFSGRQFSNSRSEMNVSTLELGDSALYLCASTPSGSSYNEQFFGPGTRLTVL.

In this sample, this clonotype turned up a few times. CDR3 bases: TGTGCCAGCAGTTGGACAGGGGCAGGAAACACCATATATTTT. Protein: CASSWTGAGNTIYF. The chain uses TRBV7-2 and TRBJ1-3; 9 bases line up with TRBD1. CDR1 SGHTA and CDR2 FQGNSA come from the germline V gene. Unmatched junction bases numbered 4, after V lost 6 bases and J lost 4 bases. This CDR3 is 14 amino acids long. The variable domain in full, with the rest retrieved from reference TRBV7-2 and TRBJ1-3, is GAGVSQSPSNKVTEKGKDVELRCDPISGHTALYWYRQSLGQGLEFLIYFQGNSAPDKSGLPSDRFSAERTGGSVSTLTIQRTQQEDSAVYLCASSWTGAGNTIYFGEGSWLTVV.

The J gene is TRBJ2-5, the V gene TRBV20-1; 7 bases agree with TRBD2. The CDR3 runs to 16 residues. The ends lost 6 bases at V and 4 bases at J; junction bases unmatched: 17. CDR1 is DFQATT and CDR2 is SNEGSKA in the germline V gene (reference sequence). The CDR3 bases are TGCAGTGCCCCAGACTCCTCTAGCGGTGGAAGAGAGACCCAGTACTTC. Translated: CSAPDSSSGGRETQYF.

A few counts support this clonotype. The rearrangement joins TRBV5-4 to TRBJ2-2; 11 positions agree with TRBD2. This CDR3 is built from 19 residues. Germline values: CDR1 SGHNT, CDR2 YYREEE (reference sequence). J lost 3 bases, V lost 3 bases, and 13 bases had no gene match. The CDR3 loop reads CASSSRLAGITWDTGELFF. In nucleotides, the CDR3 is TGTGCCAGCAGCTCCAGACTAGCGGGAATCACATGGGACACCGGGGAGCTGTTTTTT.

A few counts support this clonotype. The genes are TRBV5-1 and TRBJ2-1; no clear D gene. The CDR3 extends over 11 amino acids. Trimming left V 4 bases short and J 8 bases short, with 7 bases between. Looked up from germline, CDR1 is SGHRS and CDR2 is YFSETQ. For the CDR3, the DNA is TGCGCCAGCAGCGCCGTGTATGAGCAGTTCTTC. It yields the protein CASSAVYEQFF. Using reference TRBV5-1 and TRBJ2-1 for the parts outside the CDR3, the full variable domain is KAGVTQTPRYLIKTRGQQVTLSCSPISGHRSVSWYQQTPGQGLQFLFEYFSETQRNKGNFPGRFSGRQFSNSRSEMNVSTLELGDSALYLCASSAVYEQFFGPGTRLTVL.

The chain links TRBV7-8 to TRBJ2-2; D may be TRBD1 (6 bases). Trimming shortened V by 5 bases and J by 5 bases, and 15 bases separated the two germline ends. Per germline, CDR1 SGHVS and CDR2 FQNEAQ. CDR3 length: 15 amino acids. CDR3 DNA sequence: TGTGCCAGCAGCCAAACAGGGTTAGGAACCGGGGAGCTGTTTTTT. As protein: CASSQTGLGTGELFF.

The chain links TRBV18 to TRBJ2-1; D could derive from TRBD1 or TRBD2 (6 bases each). Trimming took off 0 bases at V and 5 bases at J, with 14 bases between the two ends. Germline lookup yields CDR1 KGHSH and CDR2 LQKENI. The CDR3 runs 16 residues. The CDR3 region has the DNA TGTGCCAGCTCACCACCGGGGGGCCAGCGAAACAATGAGCAGTTCTTC. Its protein is CASSPPGGQRNNEQFF.

The chain recombines TRBV27 with TRBJ1-2; the match to TRBD1 covers 10 bases. Germline loops: CDR1 MNHEY, CDR2 SMNVEV (reference sequence). V was clipped by 5 bases and J by 5 bases; unmatched bases: 14. The CDR3 contains 17 residues. The DNA for the CDR3 is TGTGCCAGCAGTGCCACTTTAGGACAGGGGGGCAATTATGGCTACACCTTC. It translates to CASSATLGQGGNYGYTF.

This clonotype was seen a handful of times. The chain links TRBV7-8 to TRBJ1-2; D not resolved. The CDR3 is 13 amino acids. Trimming pared 2 bases from V and 2 bases from J, leaving 6 bases between. The germline V gene has CDR1 SGHVS and CDR2 FQNEAQ. The CDR3 nucleotides are TGTGCCAGCAGCTTACAGAACAACTATGGCTACACCTTC. Translation gives CASSLQNNYGYTF.

The gene calls are TRBV5-1 and TRBJ1-2, with 8 bases matching TRBD1. In germline, CDR1 is SGHRS, CDR2 YFSETQ. V lost 4 bases, J lost 14 bases, and 7 bases stayed unmatched. The CDR3 contains 11 residues. The CDR3 is CASSPDRALTF. The CDR3 DNA reads TGCGCCAGCAGCCCGGACAGGGCCTTAACCTTC. The full variable domain, completed using reference TRBV5-1 and TRBJ1-2, is KAGVTQTPRYLIKTRGQQVTLSCSPISGHRSVSWYQQTPGQGLQFLFEYFSETQRNKGNFPGRFSGRQFSNSRSEMNVSTLELGDSALYLCASSPDRALTFGSGTRLTVV.

This clonotype has just a few counts. V gene TRBV5-1 combines with J gene TRBJ2-3; possibly TRBD2 for D (5 bases). The CDR3 covers 15 residues. The germline CDR1 and CDR2 sequences are SGHRS and YFSETQ. V was trimmed by 1 base and J by 0 bases, leaving 9 bases between them. For the CDR3, the DNA is TGCGCCAGCAGCTTGTTGTGGGAGAGCACAGATACGCAGTATTTT. Encoded protein: CASSLLWESTDTQYF.